This note documents a single TCR beta chain sequence. Its antigen is still unknown. Specified time point: week 5, during vaccination. With topical imiquimod, each dose of the vaccine consisted of 300 ug of mutant IDH1 20-mer peptide. The entry originates in a study of a mutant IDH1 vaccine in newly diagnosed glioma. Study context: Treated patients comprised 62.5% males and approximately 40% females, mean age roughly 40 years.

The V and J ends lost 2 bases and 3 bases respectively, with 12 bases between them. Germline V CDR1 and CDR2: MNHEY, SMNVEV (reference sequence). The CDR3 has 15 amino acids. This table comes from immunoSEQ multiplex PCR, and its TCRdb copy is limited to in-frame clones, with some not included. The sample has over 30,000 clones, about three fifths seen once. This clonotype originated in a woman younger than 30 with glioma. This rearrangement joins TRBV27 to TRBJ2-3; D is unresolved. This material consisted of PBMCs, taken from a glioma patient whose treatment included an IDH1 peptide vaccine. This chain's CDR3 is CASSLRARMTDTQYF. The CDR3 DNA reads TGTGCCAGCAGTTTAAGGGCCCGGATGACAGATACGCAGTATTTT.